This TCR beta chain was sequenced for a study of shared clonotypes between healthy human individuals. Study as a whole: Three plates each covered CD4 naive and memory; CD8 naive two, CD8 memory one.

CDR3 length: 15 residues. The germline V gene encodes CDR1 LNHDA and CDR2 SQIVND (reference sequence). V shed 5 bases and J shed 3 bases, with 17 bases lying between them. The naive CD8 population came from CD45RO-negative cells selected for CCR7, without terminally differentiated effector memory CD45RA+ cells. Sequenced by immunoSEQ multiplex PCR; TCRdb stores in-frame clones only, minus some. The sample lists about 2.1 million clones, approximately 92% occurring once. This TCR was sampled from a man aged 18 to 29 in good health. Some clones in this sample may be carry-over from other donors' samples. The genes are TRBV19 and TRBJ2-7, with TRBD2 as a possible D gene (6 bases). What was sequenced was naive CD8+ T cells from PBMCs. CDR3 residues: CASSAPRSGDYEQYF. CDR3 sequence (DNA): TGTGCCAGTAGTGCCCCGCGGTCGGGAGACTACGAGCAGTACTTC. The whole variable domain, filled in from reference TRBV19 and TRBJ2-7, reads DGGITQSPKYLFRKEGQNVTLSCEQNLNHDAMYWYRQDPGQGLRLIYYSQIVNDFQKGDIAEGYSVSREKKESFPLTVTSAQKNPTAFYLCASSAPRSGDYEQYFGPGTRLTVT.